This entry describes one T cell receptor beta chain. Antigen unknown. Naive CD8 isolation took CD45RO-negative cells positively selected for CCR7 and excluded terminally differentiated effector memory CD45RA+ cells. The CDR3 length is 15 residues. With 4 bases clipped from V and 4 bases from J, the junction kept 3 bases outside the gene matches. Germline CDR1 LNHDA, CDR2 SQIVND (reference sequence). The study ran the assay at deep level. Sequencing used immunoSEQ multiplex PCR; TCRdb keeps in-frame clones, though not all of them. The repertoire holds hundreds of thousands of clones, with around 93% as singletons. This sample stems from a study of shared clonotypes between healthy human individuals. For the study at large: Per donor, three plates held CD4 naive cells, three held CD4 memory, two held CD8 naive and one held CD8 memory.

Study observations and caveats: Between a handful of donors, naive CD4 clonotypes were shared at a level of about 5%.

The sample taken for sequencing was naive CD8+ T cells sorted from blood. This receptor was identified in a man younger than 40 in good health. The chain has TRBV19 and TRBJ2-1; TRBD1 aligns across 11 bases. CDR3 loop: CASSTGTGGYNEQFF. DNA of the CDR3: TGTGCCAGTAGTACCGGGACAGGGGGTTACAATGAGCAGTTCTTC.